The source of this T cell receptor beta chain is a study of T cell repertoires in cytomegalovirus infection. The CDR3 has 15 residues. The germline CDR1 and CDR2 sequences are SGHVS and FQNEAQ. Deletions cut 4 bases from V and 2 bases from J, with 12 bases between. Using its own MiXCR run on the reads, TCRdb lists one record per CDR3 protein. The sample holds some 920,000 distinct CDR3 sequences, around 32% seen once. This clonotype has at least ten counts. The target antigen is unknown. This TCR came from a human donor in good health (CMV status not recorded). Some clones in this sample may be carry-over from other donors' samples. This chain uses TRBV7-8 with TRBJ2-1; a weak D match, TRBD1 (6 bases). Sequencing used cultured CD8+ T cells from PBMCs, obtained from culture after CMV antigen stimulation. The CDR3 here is CASSSPGTTYNEQFF. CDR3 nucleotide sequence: TGTGCCAGCAGCTCGCCCGGGACAACCTACAATGAGCAGTTCTTC.